This TCR beta chain originates from a study of identifying expanded T cells in peripheral blood. TCRdb's table, derived via immunoSEQ multiplex PCR, lists solely in-frame clones and lacks some. The sample shows roughly 96,000 clones, approximately 85% of them seen only once. V lost 1 base to trimming and J lost 5 bases; unmatched junction nucleotides: 10. Germline V gives CDR1 SGHVS, CDR2 FQNEAQ. This CDR3 is built from 17 residues. Input material: blood. The source of this sequence is a person between 18 and 75 years old in good health. The genes are TRBV7-8 and TRBJ2-1; 8 bases are a match to TRBD2. DNA for the CDR3: TGTGCCAGCAGCTTAGAGGGTCGGGAGGGCCGAAACAATGAGCAGTTCTTC. Its protein product is CASSLEGREGRNNEQFF.